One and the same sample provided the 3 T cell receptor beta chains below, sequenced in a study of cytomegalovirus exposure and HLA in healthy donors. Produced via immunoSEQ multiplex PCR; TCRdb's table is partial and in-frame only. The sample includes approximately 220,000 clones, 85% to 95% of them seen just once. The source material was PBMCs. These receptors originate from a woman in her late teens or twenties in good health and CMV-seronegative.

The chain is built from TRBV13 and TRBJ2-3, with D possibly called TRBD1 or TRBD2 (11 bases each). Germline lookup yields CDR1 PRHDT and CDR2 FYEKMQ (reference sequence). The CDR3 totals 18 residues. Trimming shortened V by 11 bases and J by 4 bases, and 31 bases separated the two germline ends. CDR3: CASRDRGLGGLAADTQYF. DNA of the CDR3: TGTGCCTCCAGGGACAGGGGGTTAGGGGGACTAGCGGCAGATACGCAGTATTTT. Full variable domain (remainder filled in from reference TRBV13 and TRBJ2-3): AAGVIQSPRHLIKEKRETATLKCYPIPRHDTVYWYQQGPGQDPQFLISFYEKMQSDKGSIPDRFSAQQFSDYHSELNMSSLELGDSALYFCASRDRGLGGLAADTQYFGPGTRLTVL.

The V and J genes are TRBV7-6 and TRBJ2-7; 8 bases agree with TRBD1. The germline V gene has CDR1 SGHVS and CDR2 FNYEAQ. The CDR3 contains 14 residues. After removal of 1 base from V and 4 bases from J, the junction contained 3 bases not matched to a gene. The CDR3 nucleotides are TGTGCCAGCAGCTTAGGCCACAGGGGGTACGAGCAGTACTTC. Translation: CASSLGHRGYEQYF.

CDR3 amino acids: CASSVALVKGDSEAFF. The CDR3 DNA reads TGTGCCAGCAGCGTAGCTCTGGTGAAGGGAGACTCTGAAGCTTTCTTT. The chain recombines TRBV9 with TRBJ1-1; no reliable D call. The germline CDR1 and CDR2 sequences are SGDLS and YYNGEE. The CDR3 extends over 16 amino acids. V was trimmed by 0 bases and J by 6 bases, leaving 18 bases between them.